The next 17 T cell receptor beta chains were all read from a single sample in a study of blood T cell repertoires in COVID-19. The repertoire was sequenced with immunoSEQ multiplex PCR; TCRdb's copy has only in-frame clones and lacks some. The table has about 70,000 clones, 75% to 90% seen once. Sequenced: peripheral blood. The receptors were sampled from a human donor in a cohort sampled during active COVID-19.

The CDR3 sequence is CAWRQGAGYTF. DNA of the CDR3: TGTGCCTGGAGACAGGGGGCTGGCTACACCTTC. The V gene is TRBV30, the J gene TRBJ1-2; TRBD1 aligns across 9 bases. Trimming removed 3 bases from V and 7 bases from J; junction bases left unmatched: 0. Per the germline V gene, CDR1 is GTSNPN and CDR2 is SVGIG (reference sequence). The CDR3 sequence is 11 residues long. Full variable domain (rest looked up from reference TRBV30 and TRBJ1-2): SQTIHQWPATLVQPVGSPLSLECTVEGTSNPNLYWYRQAAGRGLQLLFYSVGIGQISSEVPQNLSASRPQDRQFILSSKKLLLSDSGFYLCAWRQGAGYTFGSGTRLTVV.

The gene calls are TRBV2 and TRBJ1-1, with D possibly TRBD1 on 6 matching bases. Germline assignment: CDR1 SNHLY and CDR2 FYNNEI. V lost 4 bases and J lost 6, with 12 bases in between. CDR3 size: 13 residues. CDR3 sequence reads: CASSVDRRPEAFF. CDR3 DNA: TGTGCCAGCAGTGTAGACAGGAGACCTGAAGCTTTCTTT.

The rearrangement links TRBV19 to TRBJ1-1; 10 nucleotides align to TRBD1. V trimming: 7 bases; J trimming: 0 bases; junction bases outside the gene matches: 8. The CDR3 runs 16 residues. Germline CDR1 and CDR2: LNHDA and SQIVND (reference sequence). CDR3: CASIGTGTGVNTEAFF. DNA for the CDR3: TGTGCCAGTATAGGGACCGGGACAGGGGTGAACACTGAAGCTTTCTTT.

The chain recombines TRBV30 with TRBJ1-5; no firm D call. Trimming shortened V by 0 bases and J by 4 bases, and 10 bases separated the two germline ends. From germline, CDR1 is GTSNPN and CDR2 SVGIG (reference sequence). The CDR3 covers 14 residues. In DNA form, the CDR3 reads TGTGCCTGGAGTGTAAAACAGAAAAATCAGCCCCAGCATTTT. It codes for CAWSVKQKNQPQHF.

The rearrangement uses TRBV7-2 and TRBJ2-7, with 7 positions matching TRBD2. In germline, CDR1 is SGHTA, CDR2 FQGNSA. This CDR3 comprises 14 residues. V shed 4 bases and J 5 bases; nucleotides not matched to a gene: 8. The CDR3 spells CASSSGLRGDEQYF. The CDR3 DNA follows: TGTGCCAGCAGCTCCGGACTACGGGGGGACGAGCAGTACTTC.

The V gene is TRBV11-2, the J gene TRBJ2-1; D gene uncertain. Germline assignment: CDR1 SGHAT and CDR2 FQNNGV. CDR3 length equals 14 residues. V lost 2 bases and J lost 9, with 14 bases in between. The CDR3 protein is CASSLSLVSSEQFF. The CDR3 region has the DNA TGTGCCAGCAGCTTATCGCTAGTATCGAGTGAGCAGTTCTTC.

The chain employs TRBV28 and TRBJ1-1; D gene uncertain. The V end lost 10 bases, the J end lost 6 bases, and 18 bases lay between the germline ends. From germline, CDR1 is MDHEN and CDR2 SYDVKM. This CDR3 is 13 amino acids long. CDR3 DNA: TGTGCCACCTGGCTCACGGGGTATCCTGAAGCTTTCTTT. Residues: CATWLTGYPEAFF.

The CDR3 coding sequence is TGTGCCAGTAGTATAGACGGACAGGGCAATGGCTACACCTTC. It translates to CASSIDGQGNGYTF. The J gene is TRBJ1-2, the V gene TRBV19; 8 nucleotides align to TRBD1. This CDR3 is built from 14 residues. The germline V gene has CDR1 LNHDA and CDR2 SQIVND (reference sequence). V lost 0 bases and J lost 6; bases outside the gene matches: 3.

This rearrangement joins TRBV27 to TRBJ2-3; TRBD1 agrees at 8 bases. Trimming cost V 5 bases and J 5 bases; bases outside gene matches: 15. Germline loops: CDR1 MNHEY, CDR2 SMNVEV (reference sequence). There are 17 residues in the CDR3. As DNA, the CDR3 is TGTGCCAGCAGTGTCCAGACAGGGGTTGTAAGTATAGATACGCAGTATTTT. This sequence encodes CASSVQTGVVSIDTQYF.

This clone was detected once. This chain uses TRBV3-1 (or the pseudogene TRBV3-2) with TRBJ2-4, with D tentatively TRBD1 (6 bases). The germline V and J ends were trimmed by 5 bases and 9 bases, with 14 bases remaining between them. Germline lookup yields CDR1 LGHDT and CDR2 YNNKEL (reference sequence). There are 13 residues in the CDR3. The CDR3 region has the DNA TGTGCCAGCAGCAAAAACCCAGGGGCCATTCAGTACTTC. Its protein is CASSKNPGAIQYF.

V gene TRBV9 combines with J gene TRBJ2-5; no firm D call. The germline gives CDR1 SGDLS, CDR2 YYNGEE. V lost 3 bases to trimming and J lost 0 bases, with 3 bases between them. The CDR3 sequence is 12 residues long. This CDR3 is CASSDNQETQYF. The CDR3 region has the DNA TGTGCCAGCAGCGACAACCAAGAGACCCAGTACTTC.

This rearrangement joins TRBV6-6 to TRBJ2-2; no firm D call. Germline V gives CDR1 MNHNY, CDR2 SVGAGI (reference sequence). This CDR3 region has 14 residues. Between the trimmed V and J ends, which lost 6 bases and 5 bases, there was a span of 13 bases. The CDR3 nucleotides read TGTGCCAGCAGCCGCCCAGGCACTACCGGGGAGCTGTTTTTT. Translation gives CASSRPGTTGELFF.

This chain joins TRBV30 and TRBJ2-7; no clear D gene. Germline values: CDR1 GTSNPN, CDR2 SVGIG (reference sequence). Trimming took off 8 bases at V and 4 bases at J, with 12 bases between the two ends. The CDR3 covers 11 residues. The CDR3 DNA sequence: TGTGCCGGAGTAGGCCCTTACGAGCAGTACTTC. Residues: CAGVGPYEQYF.

The chain uses TRBV6-5 and TRBJ1-1, with 7 positions matching TRBD1. V dropped 6 bases and J dropped 11; count of bases not matched to a gene: 15. Germline loops: CDR1 MNHEY, CDR2 SVGAGI. There are 14 residues in the CDR3. CDR3 protein: CASRAPDRTHDAFF. The DNA of the CDR3 is TGTGCCAGCAGGGCCCCGGACAGGACCCATGACGCTTTCTTT.

The rearrangement uses TRBV7-5 and TRBJ2-7; TRBD1, as called in the table, went unchecked against the DNA. TRBV7-5 is a known pseudogene. The CDR3 runs 12 residues. The CDR3 protein is CARADSSYEQYF. The CDR3 DNA is TGTGCCAGAGCGGACAGCTCCTACGAGCAGTACTTC.

The V and J genes are TRBV7-2 and TRBJ2-7; 10 bases map to TRBD1. Germline loops: CDR1 SGHTA, CDR2 FQGNSA. The CDR3 totals 14 residues. V shed 4 bases and J 6 bases; nucleotides not matched to a gene: 6. CDR3 in amino acids: CASSSRTGGLEQYF. CDR3 DNA: TGTGCCAGCAGCTCCAGGACAGGGGGTCTCGAGCAGTACTTC.

This rearrangement joins TRBV3-1 (or the pseudogene TRBV3-2) to TRBJ2-2; D perhaps matches TRBD2 (6 bases). This CDR3 comprises 16 residues. Trimming shortened V by 3 bases and J by 1 base, and 12 bases separated the two germline ends. Germline CDR1 reads LGHDT; CDR2 reads YNNKEL (reference sequence). The CDR3 reads CASSHMTGVNTGELFF. DNA for the CDR3: TGTGCCAGCAGCCATATGACGGGGGTGAACACCGGGGAGCTGTTTTTT.